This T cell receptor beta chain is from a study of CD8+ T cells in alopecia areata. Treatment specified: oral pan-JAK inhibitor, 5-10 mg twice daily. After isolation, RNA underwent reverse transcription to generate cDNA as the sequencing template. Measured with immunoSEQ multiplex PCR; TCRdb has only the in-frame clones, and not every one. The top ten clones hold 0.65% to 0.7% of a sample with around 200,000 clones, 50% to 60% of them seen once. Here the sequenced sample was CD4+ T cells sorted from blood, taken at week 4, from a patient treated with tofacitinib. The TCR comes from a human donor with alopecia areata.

The CDR3 here is CASSVRETQSSGANVLTF. In nucleotides, the CDR3 is TGTGCCAGCAGCGTGCGCGAGACGCAAAGCTCTGGGGCCAACGTCCTGACTTTC. This rearrangement joins TRBV9 to TRBJ2-6; D call uncertain. CDR3 length: 18 residues. The V and J ends lost 2 bases and 0 bases respectively, with 15 bases between them. Germline V gene data show CDR1 as SGDLS and CDR2 as YYNGEE.